This T cell receptor (beta chain) was sequenced in a study of cytotoxic CD8 clonotypes in ibrutinib-treated CLL. Overall study: Once patients had received a median about eleven months of treatment, range 6 to 36, response samples were obtained.

With respect to this clone: Its antigen is not known.

The repertoire was sequenced with immunoSEQ multiplex PCR; TCRdb's copy has only in-frame clones and lacks some. The top ten hold roughly 7% of the sample, which has some 290,000 clones, roughly 85% seen once. Regarding the study as a whole: At the start, clonality exceeded age-matched healthy donors and followed circulating CD8+ T-cell counts. Treatment saw public clonotypes, which were uncommon, either contract or stay stable.

Germline-derived CDR1 and CDR2 are SQVTM and ANQGSEA. With 0 bases removed from V and 0 bases from J, the gap between germline ends came to 8 bases. CDR3 length equals 14 residues. This sequence was found in a human donor with chronic lymphocytic leukemia. The chain has TRBV29-1 and TRBJ2-5, with D maybe TRBD2 (5 bases). The sequencing used PBMCs, collected before ibrutinib treatment. Here the CDR3 reads CSVEDGNNQETQYF. As DNA, the CDR3 is TGCAGCGTTGAAGACGGGAATAACCAAGAGACCCAGTACTTC.